What follows is one T cell receptor (beta chain) and its context. The antigen remains unidentified. The data belong to a study of graft-versus-host responses after intestinal transplantation. The study, taken as a whole, reports: Circulating GvH clone levels at their peak were associated with HvG declines (early post-transplant). Recipient marrow contained GvH clones, some of which appeared first in ileum or blood. Clonal ratios of graft-versus-host to host-versus-graft in allografts were high for patients exhibiting graft-donor T cell macrochimerism.

Trimming took 3 bases from V and 6 from J; bases not matched to a gene: 1. CDR1 DFQATT and CDR2 SNEGSKA come from the germline V gene (reference sequence). The length of the CDR3 is 11 residues. Assay used: immunoSEQ multiplex PCR; TCRdb lists only in-frame clones, some missing. Among 35,000 to 40,000 clones listed, over 80% were seen once. The source material was PBMCs, sampled about 160 weeks after transplant. V gene TRBV20-1 combines with J gene TRBJ1-2; 7 nucleotides align to TRBD1. This sequence originates from a human patient who received an intestinal transplant, so some T cells may come from the graft donor. The CDR3 here is CSARTGNGYTF. In DNA, the CDR3 is TGCAGTGCTAGGACAGGGAATGGCTACACCTTC.